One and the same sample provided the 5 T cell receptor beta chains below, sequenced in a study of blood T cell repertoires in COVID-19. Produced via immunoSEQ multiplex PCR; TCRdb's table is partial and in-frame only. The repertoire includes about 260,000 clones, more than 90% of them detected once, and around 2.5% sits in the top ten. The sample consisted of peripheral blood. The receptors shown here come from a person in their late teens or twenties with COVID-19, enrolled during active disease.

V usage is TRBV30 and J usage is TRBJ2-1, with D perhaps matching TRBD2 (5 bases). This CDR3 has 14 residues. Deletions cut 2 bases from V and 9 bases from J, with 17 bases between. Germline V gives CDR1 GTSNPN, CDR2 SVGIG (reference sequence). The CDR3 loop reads CAWSSSSGISEQFF. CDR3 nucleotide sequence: TGTGCCTGGAGTTCGTCTTCGGGAATAAGTGAGCAGTTCTTC.

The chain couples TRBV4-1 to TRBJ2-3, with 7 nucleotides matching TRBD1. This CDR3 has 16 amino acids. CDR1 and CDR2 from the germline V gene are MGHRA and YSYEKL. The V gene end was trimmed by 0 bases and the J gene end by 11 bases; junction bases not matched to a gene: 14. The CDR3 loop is CASSQDSGTDPRVQYF. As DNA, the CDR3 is TGCGCCAGCAGCCAAGATAGTGGGACAGACCCTCGGGTGCAGTATTTT.

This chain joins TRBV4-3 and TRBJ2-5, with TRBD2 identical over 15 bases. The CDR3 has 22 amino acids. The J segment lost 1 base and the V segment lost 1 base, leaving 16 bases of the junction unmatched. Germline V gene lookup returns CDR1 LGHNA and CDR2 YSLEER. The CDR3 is CASSQVGLAGGATGGPQETQYF. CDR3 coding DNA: TGCGCCAGCAGCCAAGTAGGACTAGCGGGAGGGGCGACAGGGGGGCCCCAAGAGACCCAGTACTTC.

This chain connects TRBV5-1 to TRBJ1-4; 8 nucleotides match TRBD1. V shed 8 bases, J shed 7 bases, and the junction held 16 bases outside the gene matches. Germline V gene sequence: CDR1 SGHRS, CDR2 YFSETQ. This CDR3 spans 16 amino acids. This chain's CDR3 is CASRDRGDFLGEKLFF. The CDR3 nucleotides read TGCGCCAGTCGCGACAGGGGCGATTTTTTGGGTGAAAAACTGTTTTTT.

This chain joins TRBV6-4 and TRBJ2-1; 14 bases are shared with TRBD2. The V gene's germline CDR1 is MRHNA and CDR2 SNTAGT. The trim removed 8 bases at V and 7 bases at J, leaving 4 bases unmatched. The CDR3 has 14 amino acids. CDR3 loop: CASSGLAGVNEQFF. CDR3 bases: TGTGCCAGCTCGGGACTAGCGGGAGTTAATGAGCAGTTCTTC.